This T cell receptor beta chain was recorded in a study of T cells in severe cutaneous drug reactions (dated by TCRdb to between 2018 and 2021). Turning to the overall study: Between the early 2010s and the late 2010s, patients were recruited from Taiwan, Thailand and a European registry network. Only patients with a probable or definite SJS/TEN or DRESS diagnosis by RegiSCAR criteria were enrolled. Assignment of the culprit drug relied on both the Naranjo algorithm and the ALDEN drug causality algorithm. Blister fluids/cells, PBMC and other biological samples were taken from patients in the acute stage or the recovery stage. Bulk TCR sequencing was combined with single-cell sequencing, quantitative PCR validation, functional assays and transgenic mouse experiments. Libraries used iRepertoire multiplex PCR; authors cited a comparison showing similar capture of abundant clonotypes across iRepertoire and 5' RACE methods with or without UMI. Study-level results and caveats: CBZ-SJS/TEN patients showed strongly increased TRBV12-4 usage, with an average of about 32% in blister cells and 5% to 5.5% in PBMC. The authors noted that whether the public TCR generalizes to SJS/TEN caused by other drugs still needs further study. Although undetectable or scarce in tolerant-control and healthy-donor PBMC, a public TCRbeta CDR3 was found in all seven CBZ-SJS/TEN blister samples, at a mean of approximately 14%.

For both bulk and single-cell sequencing, libraries were prepared with the iRepertoire multiplex PCR system and TCR subtype-specific primers. Multiplex PCR with primers targeting V, D and J gene regions was used to generate bulk TCR beta libraries. Approximately 95-550 ng of RNA per sample was used as input for bulk TCR library preparation. An Illumina MiSeq was used to sequence bulk TCR beta amplicons. Processing in the source paper ran as follows. Sample misassignments and low-quality sequencing reads were removed through quality control steps. The CDR3 was defined as the amino acids lying between the Y[YFLI]C motif of the V gene and the [FW]GXGT motif of the J segment. The IMGT database was followed for TRBV and TRBJ gene assignments and CDR3 clonotypes. TRBV expression in each sample was normalized to the mean of the same gene in PBMC from a few dozen healthy donors. TCRdb reprocessed the reads; each CDR3 protein sequence makes one entry, and DNA is unavailable. The V and J calls follow TCRdb's processing rather than the paper's. The table for this sample lists about 5,500 distinct CDR3 sequences. Roughly 14% of the sample goes to the ten largest clones.

A note on this clonotype: Its specific antigen is unknown.

Based on the germline V gene, the CDR1 and CDR2 sequences are SNHLY and FYNNEI. The CDR3 holds 14 amino acids from the cysteine to the phenylalanine. No DNA is given. The donors whose samples were sequenced had carbamazepine-induced Stevens-Johnson syndrome or toxic epidermal necrolysis (CBZ-SJS/TEN). The peripheral blood repertoires were obtained from CBZ-SJS/TEN patients of Han Chinese origin (about five) and European origin (about 6). Patients with drug-induced severe cutaneous adverse reactions had T cell receptor repertoires profiled by next-generation sequencing to look for drug-specific clonotypes. The RNA was isolated from either blister cells of skin lesions or peripheral blood mononuclear cells.

The sample consisted of PBMCs. The sequence links TRBV2 to TRBJ1-6; TCRdb's assignment of TRBD1 cannot be checked, as there is no DNA. The clonotype comes from a human donor with a severe cutaneous adverse drug reaction. Here the CDR3 is given as CASSSGPYNSPLHF.